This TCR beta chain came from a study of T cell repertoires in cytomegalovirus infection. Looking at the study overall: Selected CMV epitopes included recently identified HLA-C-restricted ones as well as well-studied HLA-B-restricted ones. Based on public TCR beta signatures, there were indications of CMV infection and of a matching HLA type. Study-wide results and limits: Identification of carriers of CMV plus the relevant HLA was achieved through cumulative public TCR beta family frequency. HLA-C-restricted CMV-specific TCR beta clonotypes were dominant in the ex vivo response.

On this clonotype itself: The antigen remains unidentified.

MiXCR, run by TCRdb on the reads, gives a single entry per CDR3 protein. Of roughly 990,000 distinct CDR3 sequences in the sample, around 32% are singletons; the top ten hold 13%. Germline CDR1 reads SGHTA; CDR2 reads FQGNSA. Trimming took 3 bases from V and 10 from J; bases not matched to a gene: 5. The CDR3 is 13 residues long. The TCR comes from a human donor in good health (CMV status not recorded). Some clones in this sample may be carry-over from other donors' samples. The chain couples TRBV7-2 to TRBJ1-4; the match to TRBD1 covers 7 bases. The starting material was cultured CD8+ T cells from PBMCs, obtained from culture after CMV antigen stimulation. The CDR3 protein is CASSFPGDRKLFF. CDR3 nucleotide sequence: TGTGCCAGCAGCTTCCCCGGGGACAGAAAACTGTTTTTT.